This TCR beta chain appears in the sequencing data of a study of T cells in Graves' hyperthyroidism and ophthalmopathy (dated by TCRdb to between 2018 and 2021). Regarding the complete study: Peripheral blood samples were taken at the time of initial diagnosis, prior to any treatment. Prospective prediction of ophthalmopathy was tested in an independent validation cohort of fewer than 20 hyperthyroidism patients and roughly 16 patients who later progressed to ophthalmopathy. After blood sampling, hyperthyroidism patients were treated with methimazole at a starting dose of 30 mg daily, and ophthalmopathy patients were treated with high-dose intravenous methylprednisolone. TCR Vbeta CDR3 sequencing of 120 to 150 peripheral blood samples (under 45 ophthalmopathy, approximately 80 hyperthyroidism and some 17 progressor patients) is reported in the paper. The study also compared thyroid tissue and blood T-cell repertoires from about six Graves' hyperthyroidism patients. The approximately 97 discovery patients were randomly divided into training and test sets at a 7:3 ratio. A discovery cohort of roughly 100 patients, roughly 43 with Graves' ophthalmopathy and 57 with stable Graves' hyperthyroidism, was used to find distinguishing TCR V-J signatures. Points the paper makes about the study in general: No statistical method was used to set the sample size in advance, and investigators knew the group allocation. Most expanded thyroid clonotypes (frequency above 0.001) were also detected in blood, suggesting blood repertoires may reflect thyroid immune responses. During validation, the model predicted progression to ophthalmopathy a median of approximately 6 months ahead of onset, with almost 71% sensitivity and roughly 75% specificity. Ophthalmopathy was separated from stable hyperthyroidism by a 13 V-J signature model, with about 86% sensitivity and 81% to 83% specificity obtained in cross-validation and 80%/75% obtained in testing.

A patient counted as having stable Graves' hyperthyroidism if no progression to ophthalmopathy occurred over 18 months of follow-up. The hyperthyroidism patients were between 18 and 65 years old and newly diagnosed, with a disease duration of less than 2 months. The study excluded patients with uncontrolled infections, other autoimmune diseases, pregnancy or lactation. Diagnoses were based on clinical symptoms, serum thyroxine and TRAb, thyroid ultrasound and orbital computed tomography. PBMCs were separated from over 9 ml of fresh peripheral blood using Ficoll-Paque density gradient centrifugation. Total RNA was extracted using Trizol reagent, and RNA quality was assessed on an Agilent 2100 Bioanalyzer. In regard to this clonotype: Its antigen specificity is not known. Mismatch with germline at one junction end may stem from a read error.

The TCR beta CDR3 regions were amplified from the RNA transcripts. For the first round of RT-PCR on the TCR CDR3, the HTBI primer set was used together with the Qiagen OneStep RT-PCR kit. Libraries were constructed in a second round of multiplex PCR, after which size selection and purification were carried out. Libraries were sequenced paired-end with 100 bp reads on an Illumina HiSeq2000. The paper's processing steps were these. SOAPnuke was used to process the raw data, with reads discarded if the reads contained adapters or uncalled bases, had a mean Phred below 15, or lacked an exact constant-primer or identifier match. COPE v1.2.5 was used to merge the high-quality paired reads, and each unique nucleotide sequence was defined as a clonotype. MiTCR v1.1 was used to align the clonotypes against IMGT TRBV, TRBD and TRBJ reference segments. The analysis was restricted to V-J combinations with a frequency above 0.0001, which together covered 98% to 99.2% of the repertoires. A TCS score was defined as the ratio between F50 (clonal expansion) and ExV (chaos), using BLOSUM62-based TCRdist between CDR3 peptides within each V-J. Welch's t-statistics and random forest reduced 500 to 650 V-J features to about 12, which were used in a naive Bayes classifier (R e1071). The Morisita-Horn index was used to measure how similar the thyroid and blood repertoires were. Clones were called with MiXCR by TCRdb after fastp trimmed the public reads at Q25, and only in-frame beta chains were retained. Here each entry gathers all rows of one CDR3 protein and keeps the most common genes and DNA. The V and J calls shown here were made by TCRdb, not taken from the authors' results. The sample table lists hundreds of thousands of distinct CDR3 sequences, 35% to 40% of them with a count of one. Of the sample, around 9.3% falls within the top ten clones.

Including the terminal cysteine and phenylalanine, the CDR3 comprises 13 residues. Of all the DNA, just the CDR3 is kept, 39 bases in frame from base 1. The germline V gene specifies MGHRA as CDR1 and YSYEKL as CDR2. This receptor was taken from a man aged 18 to 30 with Graves' hyperthyroidism. This receptor chain uses TRBV4-1 and TRBJ2-7, with no confidently assigned D gene. The source material was blood. Read as DNA, the sequence is TGTGCCAGCAGCCAAGAGCGCCCCTACGAGCAGTACTTC. This codes for CASSQERPYEQYF.